These 3 T cell receptor beta chains were sequenced from one sample in a study of cytomegalovirus exposure and HLA in healthy donors. The PCR contained 60 Vbeta and 13 Jbeta primers. Profiled with immunoSEQ multiplex PCR; TCRdb holds only in-frame clones, not every one. Of about 130,000 clones listed, approximately 8.8% were seen once; the top ten hold 5.5%. The sample was PBMCs. The receptors here all came from a man aged 35-49 years in good health and CMV-seronegative.

This clone showed up just a few times. The CDR3 region is CASSGRRMGNQPQHF. DNA of the CDR3: TGTGCCAGCAGTGGGCGAAGGATGGGCAATCAGCCCCAGCATTTT. This chain connects TRBV6-5 to TRBJ1-5; D unresolved. Per the germline V gene, CDR1 is MNHEY and CDR2 is SVGAGI. V was clipped by 5 bases and J by 2 bases, with 13 bases between them. CDR3 length equals 15 residues.

This chain links TRBV27 with TRBJ1-2, with TRBD1 as a possible D gene (5 bases). V gave up 6 bases and J gave up 4 bases, with 12 bases separating them. The CDR3 extends over 13 amino acids. Germline V lookup: CDR1 MNHEY, CDR2 SMNVEV (reference sequence). The CDR3: CASRLGGGYGYTF. The DNA of the CDR3 is TGTGCCAGCAGACTTGGGGGGGGCTATGGCTACACCTTC.

This rearrangement joins TRBV7-2 to TRBJ2-5; possible D gene TRBD2, 7 bases. Germline CDR1 reads SGHTA; CDR2 reads FQGNSA. The CDR3 consists of 16 residues. V dropped 1 base and J dropped 3 bases, with 15 bases sitting between them. CDR3 sequence (DNA): TGTGCCAGCAGCTTAGTGGGTCGGGGGGCAGAAGAGACCCAGTACTTC. Protein product: CASSLVGRGAEETQYF.